Listed below are T cell receptor beta chains from one sample, sequenced in a study of blood T cell repertoires in COVID-19. Only in-frame clones appear in the TCRdb table, and some are missing; sequencing was by immunoSEQ multiplex PCR. The sample records about 74,000 clones, 87% being singletons. Sequenced: peripheral blood. These receptors came from an elderly woman with active or convalescent COVID-19. The CDR3 runs from the conserved cysteine through the conserved F or W. The order of the fields is clone size, D gene, V gene, J gene, CDR3 protein, CDR3 DNA. D genes are given only for firm matches. Clone sizes are given selectively: once, few, many, or a class where the clone is expanded.

.	.	TRBV3-1/TRBV3-2	TRBJ1-1	CASSQGGRPEAFF	TGTGCCAGCAGCCAAGGTGGGAGACCTGAAGCTTTCTTT
.	TRBD1	TRBV5-1	TRBJ1-5	CASSTSRQGDGQPQHF	TGCGCCAGCAGCACGAGCCGACAGGGGGATGGTCAGCCCCAGCATTTT
.	TRBD2	TRBV7-2	TRBJ2-1	CASSLGTSGGLQFF	TGTGCCAGCAGCTTAGGGACTAGCGGGGGGTTGCAGTTCTTC
.	.	TRBV6-5	TRBJ1-6	CASSSTGISPLHF	TGTGCCAGCAGTTCAACAGGGATTTCACCCCTCCACTTT
.	.	TRBV6-1	TRBJ1-3	CASSEGGRAIYF	TGTGCCAGCAGTGAAGGAGGGAGAGCCATATATTTT
.	TRBD2	TRBV30	TRBJ2-1	CAWYKAGAHNEQFF	TGTGCCTGGTACAAAGCGGGGGCCCACAATGAGCAGTTCTTC
.	.	TRBV28	TRBJ1-5	CANREDSNQPQHF	TGTGCCAACAGGGAGGATAGCAATCAGCCCCAGCATTTT
.	TRBD1	TRBV4-3	TRBJ2-7	CASSPGTAGYEQYF	TGCGCCAGCAGCCCAGGGACAGCAGGTTACGAGCAGTACTTC
.	.	TRBV3-1/TRBV3-2	TRBJ1-1	CASSHLGRGRTEAFF	TGTGCCAGCAGCCACCTGGGGAGGGGCCGGACTGAAGCTTTCTTT
.	.	TRBV28	TRBJ2-2	CASSLFRGNTGELFF	TGTGCCAGCAGTTTATTCAGGGGTAACACCGGGGAGCTGTTTTTT
few	.	TRBV4-3	TRBJ1-6	CASSLRGVDSPLHF	TGCGCCAGCAGCCTCCGCGGGGTCGACTCACCCCTCCACTTT
.	TRBD1	TRBV7-9	TRBJ2-3	CASSFRTGLGTDTQYF	TGTGCCAGCAGCTTTAGGACAGGGTTAGGTACAGATACGCAGTATTTT
.	TRBD1	TRBV6-5	TRBJ1-5	CATDPRQGNSQPQHF	TGTGCCACCGATCCCCGACAGGGGAACTCGCAGCCCCAGCATTTT
.	.	TRBV2	TRBJ1-1	CASVPESKNTEAFF	TGTGCCAGCGTACCGGAGTCCAAGAACACTGAAGCTTTCTTT
.	.	TRBV27	TRBJ2-7	CASSLSVTYEQYF	TGTGCCAGCAGTTTGTCAGTAACCTACGAGCAGTACTTC
.	TRBD1	TRBV27	TRBJ2-3	CASSLSTGGFTDTQYF	TGTGCCAGCAGTTTATCGACAGGGGGATTCACAGATACGCAGTATTTT
.	.	TRBV7-9	TRBJ1-5	CASSSGGGQPQHF	TGTGCCAGCAGCTCGGGGGGCGGGCAGCCCCAGCATTTT
few	.	TRBV30	TRBJ1-5	CAWSQGVQPQHF	TGTGCCTGGAGTCAAGGAGTCCAGCCCCAGCATTTT
few	.	TRBV6-5	TRBJ1-5	CASSPLGGNQPQHF	TGTGCCAGCAGTCCACTCGGTGGCAATCAGCCCCAGCATTTT
.	.	TRBV7-2	TRBJ2-1	CASSPVGGRNEQFF	TGTGCCAGCAGCCCTGTCGGAGGCCGCAATGAGCAGTTCTTC
.	TRBD2	TRBV18	TRBJ2-5	CASSRERGYQETQYF	TGTGCCAGCTCACGGGAGCGGGGGTACCAAGAGACCCAGTACTTC
once	TRBD1	TRBV10-3	TRBJ2-3	CAINQDRGDTQYF	TGTGCCATCAACCAGGACAGGGGCGATACGCAGTATTTT